This T cell receptor beta chain was found in a study of cytomegalovirus exposure and HLA in healthy donors. Comments on this clone: The antigen remains undetermined.

A multiplex PCR was run with 60 Vbeta primers and 13 Jbeta primers. Assay: immunoSEQ multiplex PCR; the TCRdb copy retains only in-frame clones and omits some. The sample lists some 170,000 clones; around 80% were seen once. Study-wide points: Reports indicate that TCR beta sequences accurately predicted the HLA-A and HLA-B alleles of most subjects.

Germline values: CDR1 SGHVS, CDR2 FQNEAQ. CDR3 length equals 16 residues. V shed 5 bases, J shed 3 bases, and the junction held 7 bases outside the gene matches. Input material: PBMCs. The TCR comes from a middle-aged man in good health and CMV-seronegative. The chain links TRBV7-8 to TRBJ2-1; TRBD2 aligns across 10 bases. The CDR3 DNA sequence: TGTGCCAGCAGCCCTGGACTAGCGGAGATCTACAATGAGCAGTTCTTC. Protein sequence: CASSPGLAEIYNEQFF.